The T cell receptor (beta chain) under discussion was sequenced for a study of OX40 agonist ivuxolimab in advanced cancers. The overall study: The patients' treatment was ivuxolimab, an agonistic anti-OX40 (CD134) antibody. Overall study results and limits: At doses 0.1 to 3.0 mg/kg, CD4+ and CD8+ clones expanded.

Germline lookup yields CDR1 SGHRS and CDR2 YFSETQ. V lost 0 bases, J lost 1 base, and 3 bases stayed unmatched. The CDR3 covers 17 residues. This clone was recorded only once. Its antigen is unknown. Sampling times: baseline, cycle 4 day 1, cycle 7 day 1. Assay: immunoSEQ multiplex PCR; the TCRdb copy retains only in-frame clones and omits some. This repertoire shows about 70,000 clones, 88% found once; its top ten account for 2.5% to 3.5%. This sequence originates from an adult with an advanced solid tumor such as melanoma, head and neck, liver or kidney cancer. Specimen: CD4+ or CD8+ T cells sorted from blood, collected in a trial of the OX40 agonist ivuxolimab. V usage is TRBV5-1 and J usage is TRBJ2-5, with 13 bases lining up with TRBD2. CDR3: CASSLAGTSGTQETQYF. Here the CDR3 DNA reads TGCGCCAGCAGCTTGGCCGGGACTAGCGGGACCCAAGAGACCCAGTACTTC.